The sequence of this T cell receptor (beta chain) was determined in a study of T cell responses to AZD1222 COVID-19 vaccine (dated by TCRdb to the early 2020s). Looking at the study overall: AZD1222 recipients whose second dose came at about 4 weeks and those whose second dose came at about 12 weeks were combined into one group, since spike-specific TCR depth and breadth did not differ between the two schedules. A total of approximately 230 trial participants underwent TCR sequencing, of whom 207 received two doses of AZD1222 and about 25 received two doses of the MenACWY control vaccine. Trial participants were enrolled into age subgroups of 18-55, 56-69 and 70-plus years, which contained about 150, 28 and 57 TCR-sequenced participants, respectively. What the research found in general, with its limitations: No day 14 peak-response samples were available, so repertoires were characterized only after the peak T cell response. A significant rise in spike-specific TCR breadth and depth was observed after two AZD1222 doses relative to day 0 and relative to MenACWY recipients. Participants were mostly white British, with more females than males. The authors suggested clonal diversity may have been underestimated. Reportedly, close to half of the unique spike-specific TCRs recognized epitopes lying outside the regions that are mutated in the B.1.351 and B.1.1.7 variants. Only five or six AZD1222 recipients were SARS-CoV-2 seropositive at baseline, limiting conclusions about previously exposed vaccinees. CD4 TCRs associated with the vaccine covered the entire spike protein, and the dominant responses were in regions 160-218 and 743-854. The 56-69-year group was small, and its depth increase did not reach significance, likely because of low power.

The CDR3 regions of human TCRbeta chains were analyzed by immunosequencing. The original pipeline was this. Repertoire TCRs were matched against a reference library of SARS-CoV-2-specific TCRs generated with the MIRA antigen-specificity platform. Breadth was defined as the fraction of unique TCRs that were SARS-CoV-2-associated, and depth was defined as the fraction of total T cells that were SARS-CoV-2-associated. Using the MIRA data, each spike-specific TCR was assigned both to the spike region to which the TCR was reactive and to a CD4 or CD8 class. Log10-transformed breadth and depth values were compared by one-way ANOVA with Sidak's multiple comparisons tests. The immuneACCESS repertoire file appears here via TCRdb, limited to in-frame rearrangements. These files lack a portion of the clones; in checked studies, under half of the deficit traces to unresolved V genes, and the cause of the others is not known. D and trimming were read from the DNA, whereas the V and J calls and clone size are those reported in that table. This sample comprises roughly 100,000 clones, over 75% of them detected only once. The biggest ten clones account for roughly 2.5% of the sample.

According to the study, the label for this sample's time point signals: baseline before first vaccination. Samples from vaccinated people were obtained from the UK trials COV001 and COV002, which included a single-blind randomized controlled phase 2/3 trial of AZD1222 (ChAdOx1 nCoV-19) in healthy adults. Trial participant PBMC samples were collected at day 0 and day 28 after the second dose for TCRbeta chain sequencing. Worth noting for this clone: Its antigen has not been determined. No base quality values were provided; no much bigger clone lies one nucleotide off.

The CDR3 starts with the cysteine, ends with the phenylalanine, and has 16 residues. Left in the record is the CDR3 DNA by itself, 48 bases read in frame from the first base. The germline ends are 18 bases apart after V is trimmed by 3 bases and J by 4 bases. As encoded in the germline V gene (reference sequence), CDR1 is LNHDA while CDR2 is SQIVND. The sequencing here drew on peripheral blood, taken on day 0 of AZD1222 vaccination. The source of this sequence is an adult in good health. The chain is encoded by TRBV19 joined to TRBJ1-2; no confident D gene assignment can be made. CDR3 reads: CASSIPQQAPRYGYTF. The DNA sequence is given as TGTGCCAGTAGTATTCCCCAGCAGGCCCCCCGCTATGGCTACACCTTC.